Listed here is a single T cell receptor (beta chain). Its antigen remains unidentified. The data stem from a study of cytomegalovirus exposure and HLA in healthy donors. Study background: The same platform used for the roughly 650 first-cohort repertoires was also used for the 120 or so validation repertoires, as a later analysis reported. Whole-study findings and limits: Associated with cytomegalovirus, according to the listing, were 170 or so TCR beta chains. According to reports, the classifier identified cytomegalovirus status with high specificity and sensitivity.

Germline V gene data show CDR1 as SGHVS and CDR2 as FQNEAQ. V lost 2 bases, J lost 1 base, and 4 bases stayed unmatched. The CDR3 runs 16 residues. Profiled with immunoSEQ multiplex PCR; TCRdb holds only in-frame clones, not every one. The data contain about 130,000 clones, 85% to 90% of them seen just once; the ten biggest clones take up over 8.5%. The sample comprised PBMCs. The receptor was derived from a woman aged 18-29 years in good health and CMV-seropositive. This chain uses TRBV7-8 with TRBJ2-1; 8 bases are shared with TRBD2. The CDR3 loop is CASSLLAGGSYNEQFF. The CDR3 region has the DNA TGTGCCAGCAGCTTACTGGCGGGGGGATCCTACAATGAGCAGTTCTTC.